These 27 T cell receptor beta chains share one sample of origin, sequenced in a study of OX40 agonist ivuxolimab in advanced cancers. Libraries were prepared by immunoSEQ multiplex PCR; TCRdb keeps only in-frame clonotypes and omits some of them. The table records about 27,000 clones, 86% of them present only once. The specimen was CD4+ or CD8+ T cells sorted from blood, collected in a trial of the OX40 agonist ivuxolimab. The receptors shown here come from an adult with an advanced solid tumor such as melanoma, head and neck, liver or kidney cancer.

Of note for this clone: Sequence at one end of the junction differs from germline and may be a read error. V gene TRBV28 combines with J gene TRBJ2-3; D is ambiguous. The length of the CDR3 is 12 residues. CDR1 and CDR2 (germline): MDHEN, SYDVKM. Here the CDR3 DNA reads TGTGCCAGCAGTTTGAATCCAGATGCGCAGTATTTT. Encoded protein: CASSLNPDAQYF.

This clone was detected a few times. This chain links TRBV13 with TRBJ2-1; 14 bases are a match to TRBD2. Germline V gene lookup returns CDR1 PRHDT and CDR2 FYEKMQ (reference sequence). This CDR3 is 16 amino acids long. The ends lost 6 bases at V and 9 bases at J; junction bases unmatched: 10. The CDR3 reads CASSWGTSGSRSEQFF. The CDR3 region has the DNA TGTGCCAGCAGTTGGGGGACTAGCGGGAGTCGGAGTGAGCAGTTCTTC.

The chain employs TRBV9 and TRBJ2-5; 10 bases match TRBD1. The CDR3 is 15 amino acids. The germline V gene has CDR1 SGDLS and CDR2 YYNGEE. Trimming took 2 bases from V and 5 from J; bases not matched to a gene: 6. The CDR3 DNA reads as TGTGCCAGCAGCGTTCGACAGGGGGCGCGGGAGACCCAGTACTTC. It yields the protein CASSVRQGARETQYF.

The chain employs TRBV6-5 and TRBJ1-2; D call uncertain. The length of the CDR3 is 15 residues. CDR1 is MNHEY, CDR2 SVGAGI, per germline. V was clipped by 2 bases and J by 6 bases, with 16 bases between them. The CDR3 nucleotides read TGTGCCAGCAGTTACCCTAGTCGGGGAACAGATGGCTACACCTTC. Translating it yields CASSYPSRGTDGYTF.

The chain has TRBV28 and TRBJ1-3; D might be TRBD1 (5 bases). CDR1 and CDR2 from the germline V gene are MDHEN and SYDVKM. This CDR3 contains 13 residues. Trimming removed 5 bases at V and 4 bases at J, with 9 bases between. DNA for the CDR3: TGTGCCAGCAGTGAGGGGTCCGGAAACACCATATATTTT. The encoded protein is CASSEGSGNTIYF.

In DNA form, the CDR3 reads TGTGCCAGCAGCTATGGGACAGGGGGGATTGATAATGAAAAACTGTTTTTT. This codes for CASSYGTGGIDNEKLFF. This rearrangement joins TRBV7-6 to TRBJ1-4; TRBD1 agrees at 11 bases. Germline CDR1 SGHVS, CDR2 FNYEAQ. The CDR3 is 17 residues long. V was clipped by 4 bases and J by 4 bases; unmatched bases: 8.

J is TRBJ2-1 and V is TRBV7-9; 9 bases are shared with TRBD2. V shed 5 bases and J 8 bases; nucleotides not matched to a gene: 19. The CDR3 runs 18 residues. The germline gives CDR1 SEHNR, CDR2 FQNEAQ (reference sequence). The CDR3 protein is CASSLSGGSSLPIDEQFF. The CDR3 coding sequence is TGTGCCAGCAGCCTTAGCGGGGGTTCCTCTTTACCGATCGATGAGCAGTTCTTC. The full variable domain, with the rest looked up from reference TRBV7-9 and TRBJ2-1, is DTGVSQNPRHKITKRGQNVTFRCDPISEHNRLYWYRQTLGQGPEFLTYFQNEAQLEKSRLLSDRFSAERPKGSFSTLEIQRTEQGDSAMYLCASSLSGGSSLPIDEQFFGPGTRLTVL.

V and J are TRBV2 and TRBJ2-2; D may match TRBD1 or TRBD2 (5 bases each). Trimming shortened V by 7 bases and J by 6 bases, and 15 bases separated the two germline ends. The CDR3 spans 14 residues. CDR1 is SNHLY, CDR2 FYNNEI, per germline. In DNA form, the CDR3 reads TGTGCCAGCAACCCGAAGGTGGGGGCCGGGGAGCTGTTTTTT. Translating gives CASNPKVGAGELFF. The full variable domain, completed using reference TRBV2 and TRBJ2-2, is EPEVTQTPSHQVTQMGQEVILRCVPISNHLYFYWYRQILGQKVEFLVSFYNNEISEKSEIFDDQFSVERPDGSNFTLKIRSTKLEDSAMYFCASNPKVGAGELFFGEGSRLTVL.

The CDR3 loop reads CASRPRQGASEQFF. The DNA of the CDR3 is TGTGCCAGCAGACCTCGCCAGGGGGCAAGTGAGCAGTTCTTC. The chain couples TRBV7-8 to TRBJ2-1, with 8 bases lining up with TRBD1. The CDR3 has 14 amino acids. V shed 6 bases, J shed 9 bases, and the junction held 10 bases outside the gene matches. In germline, CDR1 is SGHVS, CDR2 FQNEAQ.

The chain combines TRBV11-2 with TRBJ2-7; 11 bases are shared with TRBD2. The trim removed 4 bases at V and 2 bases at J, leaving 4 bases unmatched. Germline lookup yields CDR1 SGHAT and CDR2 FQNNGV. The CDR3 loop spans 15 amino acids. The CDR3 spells CASSWGLAETYEQYF. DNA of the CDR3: TGTGCCAGCAGCTGGGGACTAGCGGAGACCTACGAGCAGTACTTC.

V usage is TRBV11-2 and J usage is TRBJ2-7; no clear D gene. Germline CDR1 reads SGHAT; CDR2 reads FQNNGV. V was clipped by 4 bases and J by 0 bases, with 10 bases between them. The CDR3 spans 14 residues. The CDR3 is CASSWIPDSYEQYF. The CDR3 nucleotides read TGTGCCAGCAGCTGGATTCCAGACTCCTACGAGCAGTACTTC.

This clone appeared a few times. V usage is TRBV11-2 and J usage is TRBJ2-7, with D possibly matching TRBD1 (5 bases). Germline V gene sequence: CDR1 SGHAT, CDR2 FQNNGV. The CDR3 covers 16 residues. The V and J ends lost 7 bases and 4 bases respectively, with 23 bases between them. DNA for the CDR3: TGTGCCAGCATCCCTCCTGGCCAGGGTGGTGGGTACGAGCAGTACTTC. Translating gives CASIPPGQGGGYEQYF.

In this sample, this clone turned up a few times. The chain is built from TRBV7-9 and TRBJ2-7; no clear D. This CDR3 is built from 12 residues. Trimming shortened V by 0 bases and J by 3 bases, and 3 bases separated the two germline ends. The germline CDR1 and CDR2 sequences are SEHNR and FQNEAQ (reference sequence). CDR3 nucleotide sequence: TGTGCCAGCAGCTTAGCTCACTACGAGCAGTACTTC. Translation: CASSLAHYEQYF.

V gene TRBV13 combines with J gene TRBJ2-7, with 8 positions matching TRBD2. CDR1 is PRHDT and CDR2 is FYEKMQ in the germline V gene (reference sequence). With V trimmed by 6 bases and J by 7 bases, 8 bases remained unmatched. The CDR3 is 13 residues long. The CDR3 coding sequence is TGTGCCAGCAGATCAGGGACTAGAGTTGAGCAGTACTTC. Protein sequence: CASRSGTRVEQYF.

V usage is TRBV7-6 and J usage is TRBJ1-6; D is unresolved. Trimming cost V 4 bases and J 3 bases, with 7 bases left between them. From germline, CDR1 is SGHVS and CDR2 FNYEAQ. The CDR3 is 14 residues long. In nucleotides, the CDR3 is TGTGCCAGCAGCTCAAAGGTCTATAATTCACCCCTCCACTTT. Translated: CASSSKVYNSPLHF.

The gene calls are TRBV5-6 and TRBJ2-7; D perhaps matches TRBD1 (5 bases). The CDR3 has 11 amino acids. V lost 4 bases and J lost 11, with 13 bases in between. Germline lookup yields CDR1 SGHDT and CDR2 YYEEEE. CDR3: CASSRAGYEYF. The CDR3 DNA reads TGTGCCAGCAGCCGGGCAGGGTACGAGTACTTC.

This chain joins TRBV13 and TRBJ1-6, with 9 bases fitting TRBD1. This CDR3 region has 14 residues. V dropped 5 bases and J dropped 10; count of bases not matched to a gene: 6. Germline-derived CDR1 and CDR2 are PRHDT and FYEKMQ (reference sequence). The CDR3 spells CASSTGGFGSPLHF. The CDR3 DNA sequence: TGTGCCAGCAGCACAGGGGGCTTTGGCTCACCCCTCCACTTT.

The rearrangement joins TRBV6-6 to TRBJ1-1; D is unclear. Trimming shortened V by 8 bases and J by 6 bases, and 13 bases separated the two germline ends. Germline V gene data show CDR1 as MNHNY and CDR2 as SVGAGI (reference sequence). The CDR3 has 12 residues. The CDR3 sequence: CASAGWVPEAFF. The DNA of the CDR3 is TGTGCCAGCGCGGGTTGGGTACCTGAAGCTTTCTTT.

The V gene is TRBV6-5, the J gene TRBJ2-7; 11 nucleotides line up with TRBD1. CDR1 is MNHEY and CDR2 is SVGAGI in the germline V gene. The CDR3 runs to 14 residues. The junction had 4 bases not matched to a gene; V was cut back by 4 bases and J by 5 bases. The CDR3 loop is CASSWDRGGNEQYF. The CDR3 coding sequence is TGTGCCAGCAGTTGGGACAGGGGGGGGAACGAGCAGTACTTC.

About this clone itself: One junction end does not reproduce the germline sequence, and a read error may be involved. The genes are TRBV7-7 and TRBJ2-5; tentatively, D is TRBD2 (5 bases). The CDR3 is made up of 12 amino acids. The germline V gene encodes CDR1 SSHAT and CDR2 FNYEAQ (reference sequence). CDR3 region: CASSKPGETQYF. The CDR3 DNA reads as TGTGCTAGCAGTAAACCGGGGGAGACCCAGTACTTC.

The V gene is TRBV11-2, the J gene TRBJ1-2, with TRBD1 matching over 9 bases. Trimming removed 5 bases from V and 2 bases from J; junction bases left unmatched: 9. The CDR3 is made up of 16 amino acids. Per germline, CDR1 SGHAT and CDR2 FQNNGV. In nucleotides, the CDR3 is TGTGCCAGCAGCACAAGGACAGGGGAGTTAAACTATGGCTACACCTTC. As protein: CASSTRTGELNYGYTF.

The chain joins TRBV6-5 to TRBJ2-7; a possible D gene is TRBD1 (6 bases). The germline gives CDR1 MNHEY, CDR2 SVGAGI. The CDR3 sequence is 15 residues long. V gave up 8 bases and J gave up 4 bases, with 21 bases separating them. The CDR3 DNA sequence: TGTGCCAGCCAGCCACTGGGGGCTCGGATGTACGAGCAGTACTTC. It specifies CASQPLGARMYEQYF.

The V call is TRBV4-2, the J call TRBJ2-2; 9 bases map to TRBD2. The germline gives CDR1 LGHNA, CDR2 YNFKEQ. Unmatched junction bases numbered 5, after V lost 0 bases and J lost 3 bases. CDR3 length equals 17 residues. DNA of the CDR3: TGTGCCAGCAGCCAAGATCGTAGCGGGGGATACACCGGGGAGCTGTTTTTT. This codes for CASSQDRSGGYTGELFF.

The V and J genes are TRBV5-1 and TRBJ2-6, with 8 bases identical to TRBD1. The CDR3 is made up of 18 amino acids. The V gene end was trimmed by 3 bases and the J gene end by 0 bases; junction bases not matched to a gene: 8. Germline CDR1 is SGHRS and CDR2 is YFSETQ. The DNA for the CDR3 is TGCGCCAGCAGCTGGAAGACAGGGGTGAACTCTGGGGCCAACGTCCTGACTTTC. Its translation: CASSWKTGVNSGANVLTF.

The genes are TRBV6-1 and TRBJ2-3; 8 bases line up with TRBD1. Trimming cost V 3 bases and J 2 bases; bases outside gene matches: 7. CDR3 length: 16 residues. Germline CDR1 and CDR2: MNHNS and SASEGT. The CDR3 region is CASSDRTGLYTDTQYF. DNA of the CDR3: TGTGCCAGCAGTGATAGGACAGGGCTATACACAGATACGCAGTATTTT.

The CDR3 DNA follows: TGCGCCAGCAGCCAAGCCCCCTTGCTAAGGAGGGAACTCTATGGCTACACCTTC. As protein: CASSQAPLLRRELYGYTF. The V gene is TRBV4-1, the J gene TRBJ1-2; D call uncertain. The CDR3 has 18 residues. Trimming removed 1 base at V and 4 bases at J, with 22 bases between. Germline CDR1 reads MGHRA; CDR2 reads YSYEKL.

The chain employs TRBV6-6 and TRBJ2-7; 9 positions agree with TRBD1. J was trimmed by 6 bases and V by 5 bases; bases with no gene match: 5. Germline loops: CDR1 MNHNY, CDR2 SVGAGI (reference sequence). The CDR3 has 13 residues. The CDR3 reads CASSTGTGSEQYF. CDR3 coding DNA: TGTGCCAGCAGTACCGGGACAGGGAGCGAGCAGTACTTC.